Presented here are 21 T cell receptor beta chains from one specimen sequenced in a study of T-cell reconstitution after alpha-beta-depleted transplantation in children. Preparation of the TCRbeta library was carried out with unique molecular identifiers. From the PCR reads, TCRdb called clonotypes with MiXCR, one entry per CDR3 protein. The sample carries about 900,000 distinct CDR3 sequences, about 29% recorded once. The sample was PBMCs, mostly from graft donor cells, taken 360 days after TCRalphabeta/CD19-depleted stem cell transplant. These TCRs come from a boy under three years old who had a stem cell transplant for SCID, so the T cells may come from the graft donor.

This clonotype was counted a few times. The chain's CDR3 is CSVESVNTEAFF. In nucleotides, the CDR3 is TGCAGCGTTGAATCCGTGAACACTGAAGCTTTCTTT. The chain couples TRBV29-1 to TRBJ1-1; D gene unclear. Germline V gives CDR1 SQVTM, CDR2 ANQGSEA. V shed 2 bases and J shed 0 bases, with 4 bases lying between them. This CDR3 contains 12 residues.

The V and J genes are TRBV15 and TRBJ2-2; unclear D gene. Trimming removed 1 base at V and 5 bases at J, with 5 bases between. CDR1 and CDR2 (germline): LNHNV, YYDKDF (reference sequence). The length of the CDR3 is 13 residues. This CDR3 reads CATSRGGTGELFF. In DNA form, the CDR3 reads TGTGCCACCAGCAGAGGCGGAACCGGGGAGCTGTTTTTT. The entire variable domain, with the rest obtained from reference TRBV15 and TRBJ2-2, is as follows: DAMVIQNPRYQVTQFGKPVTLSCSQTLNHNVMYWYQQKSSQAPKLLFHYYDKDFNNEADTPDNFQSRRPNTSFCFLDIRSPGLGDTAMYLCATSRGGTGELFFGEGSRLTVL.

The chain is built from TRBV20-1 and TRBJ2-7; the D gene is possibly TRBD1 (5 bases). This CDR3 has 14 residues. The ends were cut back, 0 bases at V and 2 bases at J, with 11 bases in the middle. Germline V lookup: CDR1 DFQATT, CDR2 SNEGSKA (reference sequence). For the CDR3, the DNA is TGCAGTGCTAGAGAACCCAGGGTCCCCTACGAGCAGTACTTC. This sequence encodes CSAREPRVPYEQYF.

This chain uses TRBV12-3 or TRBV12-4 with TRBJ2-7; D is ambiguous. The CDR3 is 15 amino acids. V was trimmed by 1 base and J by 6 bases, leaving 16 bases between them. As DNA, the CDR3 is TGTGCCAGCAGTTTAGTCTTGACGGTAGGCAGCGAGCAGTACTTC. It codes for CASSLVLTVGSEQYF.

The CDR3 nucleotides are TGTGCCAGCAGCTTAAATTTAGCGGGGGGGCTGAATGAGCAGTTCTTC. As protein: CASSLNLAGGLNEQFF. The V and J genes are TRBV7-8 and TRBJ2-1, with 11 positions matching TRBD2. Germline V gene sequence: CDR1 SGHVS, CDR2 FQNEAQ. Trimming cost V 2 bases and J 7 bases; bases outside gene matches: 7. This CDR3 comprises 16 residues.

This clonotype was seen a handful of times. V usage is TRBV12-3 or TRBV12-4 and J usage is TRBJ2-1, with D perhaps TRBD1 (6 bases). This CDR3 is built from 14 residues. V lost 4 bases, J lost 2 bases, and 9 bases lay in between. The CDR3 sequence: CASSSWDTYNEQFF. The CDR3 nucleotides are TGTGCCAGCAGTTCATGGGACACCTACAATGAGCAGTTCTTC.

This clonotype has only a few counts. For the CDR3, the DNA is TGCAGTGCTAGGGCCCAGCAAGTGAACGAGCAGTACTTC. Translated, it gives CSARAQQVNEQYF. The chain employs TRBV20-1 and TRBJ2-7; D is undetermined. This CDR3 has 13 residues. The V end lost 3 bases, the J end lost 5 bases, and 14 bases lay between the germline ends. Germline-derived CDR1 and CDR2 are DFQATT and SNEGSKA (reference sequence).

V gene TRBV3-1 combines with J gene TRBJ1-1, with D tentatively TRBD1 (5 bases). V was pared by 5 bases and J by 4 bases, with 20 bases between. The germline gives CDR1 LGHDT, CDR2 YNNKEL (reference sequence). The CDR3 consists of 16 residues. The CDR3 nucleotides are TGTGCCAGCAGCGACCGGGCCGACCTTAGGGGCACTGAAGCTTTCTTT. This gives the protein CASSDRADLRGTEAFF.

This clonotype has more than one count but fewer than ten. The rearrangement joins TRBV20-1 to TRBJ2-7, with 10 bases aligning to TRBD1. Per the germline V gene, CDR1 is DFQATT and CDR2 is SNEGSKA (reference sequence). This CDR3 comprises 17 residues. The J segment lost 2 bases and the V segment lost 3 bases, leaving 13 bases of the junction unmatched. In nucleotides, the CDR3 is TGCAGTGCTAGTAGGGACAGGGGAAAGGGGATCCCCTACGAGCAGTACTTC. Amino acids: CSASRDRGKGIPYEQYF.

V is TRBV11-1 and J is TRBJ2-7; 9 positions agree with TRBD1. The CDR3 loop spans 18 amino acids. Germline CDR1 SGHAT, CDR2 FQDESV (reference sequence). Unmatched junction bases numbered 12, after V lost 3 bases and J lost 0 bases. DNA of the CDR3: TGTGCCAGCAGCTTGCCCGGGACAGGGCCGGTTAGCTCCTACGAGCAGTACTTC. It specifies CASSLPGTGPVSSYEQYF. The variable domain in full, completed from reference TRBV11-1 and TRBJ2-7, reads EAEVAQSPRYKITEKSQAVAFWCDPISGHATLYWYRQILGQGPELLVQFQDESVVDDSQLPKDRFSAERLKGVDSTLKIQPAELGDSAMYLCASSLPGTGPVSSYEQYFGPGTRLTVT.

V is TRBV5-5 and J is TRBJ2-2; D is uncertain. The V gene lost 3 bases and the J gene lost 2 bases, with 11 bases spanning the gap. Looked up from germline, CDR1 is SGHKS and CDR2 is YYEKEE (reference sequence). The CDR3 length is 15 residues. In DNA form, the CDR3 reads TGTGCCAGCAGCTCCTTTAATCCTAACACCGGGGAGCTGTTTTTT. Translated, it gives CASSSFNPNTGELFF. Variable domain in full (rest from reference TRBV5-5 and TRBJ2-2): DAGVTQSPTHLIKTRGQQVTLRCSPISGHKSVSWYQQVLGQGPQFIFQYYEKEERGRGNFPDRFSARQFPNYSSELNVNALLLGDSALYLCASSSFNPNTGELFFGEGSRLTVL.

There are a few counts of this clonotype. The chain links TRBV27 to TRBJ2-5; D is ambiguous. V was shortened by 2 bases and J by 6 bases, with 10 bases between the two germline ends. This CDR3 contains 13 residues. The V gene's germline CDR1 is MNHEY and CDR2 SMNVEV (reference sequence). CDR3 sequence reads: CASSLAKGKTQYF. Written as DNA, the CDR3 is TGTGCCAGCAGTTTAGCCAAGGGCAAGACCCAGTACTTC.

The genes are TRBV3-1 and TRBJ2-6; D is tentatively TRBD1 or TRBD2 (5 bases each). CDR1 is LGHDT, CDR2 YNNKEL, per germline (reference sequence). The V end was cut by 2 bases, the J end by 1 base, with 24 bases between. This CDR3 comprises 21 residues. The CDR3 nucleotides are TGTGCCAGCAGCCAAACGTTTCGGGGCCCCAACTCTGGGTCTGGGGCCAACGTCCTGACTTTC. This sequence encodes CASSQTFRGPNSGSGANVLTF.

The V gene is TRBV20-1, the J gene TRBJ2-3; 8 nucleotides match TRBD2. The V gene's germline CDR1 is DFQATT and CDR2 SNEGSKA (reference sequence). V trimming: 6 bases; J trimming: 4 bases; junction bases outside the gene matches: 6. This CDR3 is built from 13 residues. As DNA, the CDR3 is TGCAGTGCGGCCGGACTAGCCTCAGATACGCAGTATTTT. Protein: CSAAGLASDTQYF.

This clonotype has a handful of counts. This chain joins TRBV10-3 and TRBJ2-1, with D uncertain. Germline V gives CDR1 ENHRY, CDR2 SYGVKD. V was clipped by 4 bases and J by 4 bases, with 14 bases between them. The CDR3 is 15 amino acids. CDR3 in DNA: TGTGCCATCAGTGGAGAAGGGCCAACTTACAATGAGCAGTTCTTC. Amino acid sequence: CAISGEGPTYNEQFF.

This clonotype was observed at least ten times. The V and J genes are TRBV5-1 and TRBJ2-1; 15 bases match TRBD2. The CDR3 consists of 16 residues. Germline V CDR1 and CDR2: SGHRS, YFSETQ. V was clipped by 3 bases and J by 8 bases; unmatched bases: 6. CDR3 protein: CASSYRTSGGAHEQFF. Here the CDR3 DNA reads TGCGCCAGCAGCTACCGGACTAGCGGGGGGGCCCATGAGCAGTTCTTC.

The V and J genes are TRBV20-1 and TRBJ1-4; perhaps TRBD1 as D (5 bases). The CDR3 is made up of 17 amino acids. Germline CDR1 and CDR2: DFQATT and SNEGSKA (reference sequence). V lost 2 bases and J 4 bases, leaving 20 bases between the germline ends. CDR3: CSARTSRSGVINEKLFF. In DNA form, the CDR3 reads TGCAGTGCTAGAACTTCCAGGTCGGGGGTGATTAATGAAAAACTGTTTTTT.

This clonotype has just a few counts. This rearrangement joins TRBV6-5 to TRBJ1-5; 7 bases are shared with TRBD1. Germline CDR1 MNHEY, CDR2 SVGAGI. Trimming at V came to 2 bases and at J to 3 bases, leaving 4 bases not matched to a gene. This CDR3 is 15 amino acids long. The CDR3 loop is CASSYRQGHNQPQHF. The CDR3 DNA sequence: TGTGCCAGCAGTTACCGACAGGGTCACAATCAGCCCCAGCATTTT.

This clonotype has a handful of counts. The V call is TRBV4-2, the J call TRBJ2-1; D unclear. Germline CDR1 LGHNA, CDR2 YNFKEQ. V shed 0 bases and J shed 10 bases, with 10 bases lying between them. CDR3 length equals 13 residues. CDR3 sequence (DNA): TGTGCCAGCAGCCAAGATCAATGGACCGAGCAGTTCTTC. Protein sequence: CASSQDQWTEQFF.

In nucleotides, the CDR3 is TGTGCCAGCAGCCTCCACCTGCGAAATGACAGGCGGGAGACCCAGTACTTC. Its protein product is CASSLHLRNDRRETQYF. The chain recombines TRBV7-2 with TRBJ2-5; possibly TRBD1 for D (6 bases). Germline CDR1 is SGHTA and CDR2 is FQGNSA. V shed 5 bases and J shed 5 bases, with 24 bases lying between them. The length of the CDR3 is 17 residues.

This clonotype was detected a few times. This rearrangement joins TRBV29-1 to TRBJ2-1, with 7 bases aligning to TRBD1. The V segment lost 7 bases and the J segment 8 bases; nucleotides outside the gene matches: 14. Germline-derived CDR1 and CDR2 are SQVTM and ANQGSEA. This CDR3 has 14 amino acids. The CDR3 DNA is TGCAGCGGTGGCCCGGGACAGACAGAGGATGAGCAGTTCTTC. This sequence encodes CSGGPGQTEDEQFF.